The clone carrying this TCR beta chain was counted many times. Its antigen is as yet unknown. This specimen belongs to a study of identical twins. Study-level points and caveats: Insertions were reduced in abundant cord blood beta clonotypes but not in memory repertoires. Surplus twin overlap in beta out-of-frame sequences was less pronounced.

Donors uniformly comprised healthy Caucasians. From germline, CDR1 is SGHTA and CDR2 FQGNSA. There are 14 residues in the CDR3. The V segment lost 3 bases and the J segment 2 bases; nucleotides outside the gene matches: 2. TCRdb processed the 5' RACE reads anew with MiXCR; each CDR3 protein has one entry. This repertoire shows around 480,000 distinct CDR3 sequences, roughly 13% found once; its top ten account for approximately 1%. This sample was shared with a second study, whose subject was yellow fever vaccine responses in identical twins. This second study says: The T cell response to vaccination in identical twins was reportedly partly convergent and partly personalized.

The chain uses TRBV7-2 and TRBJ2-3, with 7 bases lining up with TRBD2. Sequenced input: CD4+ T cells sorted from blood. This clonotype was obtained from a woman aged 18-30 years in good health. CDR3 nucleotides: TGTGCCAGCAGCTTGAGCGGGGCCACAGATACGCAGTATTTT. This encodes CASSLSGATDTQYF. Variable domain in full (rest from reference TRBV7-2 and TRBJ2-3): GAGVSQSPSNKVTEKGKDVELRCDPISGHTALYWYRQSLGQGLEFLIYFQGNSAPDKSGLPSDRFSAERTGGSVSTLTIQRTQQEDSAVYLCASSLSGATDTQYFGPGTRLTVL.